This T cell receptor beta chain was recorded in a study of blood T cell repertoires in COVID-19. Study as a whole: Samples representing acute and convalescent COVID-19 were sourced from the United States, Italy and Spain.

The V end was cut by 2 bases, the J end by 0 bases, with 7 bases between. The CDR3 loop spans 14 amino acids. Looked up from germline, CDR1 is PRHDT and CDR2 is FYEKMQ (reference sequence). Per the study methods: Amplifying reference gene primers gave estimates of nucleated cell counts. Sequencing used immunoSEQ multiplex PCR; TCRdb keeps in-frame clones, though not all of them. That table supplies the V and J calls and clone size; D and trimming were determined from the DNA. The data contain tens of thousands of clones, roughly 90% of them singletons. Sequencing input: peripheral blood. The J gene is TRBJ1-1, the V gene TRBV13; D is unresolved. The clonotype was recovered from a man in his 60s with COVID-19, enrolled during active disease. The CDR3 DNA reads as TGTGCCAGCAGCTTAACGGGGTTGAACACTGAAGCTTTCTTT. It is translated as CASSLTGLNTEAFF. Full variable domain (rest looked up from reference TRBV13 and TRBJ1-1): AAGVIQSPRHLIKEKRETATLKCYPIPRHDTVYWYQQGPGQDPQFLISFYEKMQSDKGSIPDRFSAQQFSDYHSELNMSSLELGDSALYFCASSLTGLNTEAFFGQGTRLTVV.